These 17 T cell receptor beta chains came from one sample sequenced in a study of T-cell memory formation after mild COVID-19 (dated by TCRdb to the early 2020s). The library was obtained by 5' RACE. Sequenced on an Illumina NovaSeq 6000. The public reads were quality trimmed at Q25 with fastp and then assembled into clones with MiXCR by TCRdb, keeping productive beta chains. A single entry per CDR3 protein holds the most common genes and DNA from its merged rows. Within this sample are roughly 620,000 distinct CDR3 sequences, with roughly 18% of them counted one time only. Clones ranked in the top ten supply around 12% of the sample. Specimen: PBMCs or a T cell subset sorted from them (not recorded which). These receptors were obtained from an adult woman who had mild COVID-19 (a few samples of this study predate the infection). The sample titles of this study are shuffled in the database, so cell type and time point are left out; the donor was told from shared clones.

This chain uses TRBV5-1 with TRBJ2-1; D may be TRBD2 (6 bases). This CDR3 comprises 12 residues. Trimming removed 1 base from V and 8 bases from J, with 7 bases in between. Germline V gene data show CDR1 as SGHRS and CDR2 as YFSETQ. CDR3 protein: CASSLWGDEQFF. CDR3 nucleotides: TGCGCCAGCAGCTTGTGGGGGGATGAGCAGTTCTTC.

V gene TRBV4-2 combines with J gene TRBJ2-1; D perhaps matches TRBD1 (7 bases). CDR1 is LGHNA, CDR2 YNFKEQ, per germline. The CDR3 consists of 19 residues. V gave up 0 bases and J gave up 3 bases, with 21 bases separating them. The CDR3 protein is CASSQDAMGGQTLYNEQFF. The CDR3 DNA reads TGTGCCAGCAGCCAAGACGCCATGGGGGGACAGACCCTCTACAATGAGCAGTTCTTC.

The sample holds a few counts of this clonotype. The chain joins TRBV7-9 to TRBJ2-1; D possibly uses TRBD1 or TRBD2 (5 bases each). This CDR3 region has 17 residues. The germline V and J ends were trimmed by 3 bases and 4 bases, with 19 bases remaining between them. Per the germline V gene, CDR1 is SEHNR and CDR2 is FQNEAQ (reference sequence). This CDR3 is CASSLAGKGTPYNEQFF. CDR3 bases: TGTGCCAGCAGCTTGGCCGGGAAAGGGACGCCGTACAATGAGCAGTTCTTC.

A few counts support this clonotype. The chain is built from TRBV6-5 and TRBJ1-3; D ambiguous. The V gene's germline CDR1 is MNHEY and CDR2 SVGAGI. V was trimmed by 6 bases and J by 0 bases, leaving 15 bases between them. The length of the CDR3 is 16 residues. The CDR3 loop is CASSPIDFNSGNTIYF. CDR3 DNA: TGTGCCAGCAGCCCTATAGATTTTAACTCTGGAAACACCATATATTTT.

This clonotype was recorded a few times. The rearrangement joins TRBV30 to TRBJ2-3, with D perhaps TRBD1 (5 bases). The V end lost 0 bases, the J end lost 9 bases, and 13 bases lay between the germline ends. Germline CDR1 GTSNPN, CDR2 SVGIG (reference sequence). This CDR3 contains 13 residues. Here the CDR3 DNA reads TGTGCCTGGAGTGTATCACAGGCCGGGACGCAGTATTTT. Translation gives CAWSVSQAGTQYF.

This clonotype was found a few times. This CDR3 is CASSPRGGITDTQYF. The CDR3, as DNA: TGCGCCAGCAGCCCGAGGGGAGGGATCACAGATACGCAGTATTTT. The chain carries TRBV5-1 and TRBJ2-3; TRBD2 matches 7 bases. The CDR3 loop spans 15 amino acids. Germline V gene data show CDR1 as SGHRS and CDR2 as YFSETQ. Losses at the gene ends were 4 bases for V and 2 bases for J; bases not matched to a gene: 7.

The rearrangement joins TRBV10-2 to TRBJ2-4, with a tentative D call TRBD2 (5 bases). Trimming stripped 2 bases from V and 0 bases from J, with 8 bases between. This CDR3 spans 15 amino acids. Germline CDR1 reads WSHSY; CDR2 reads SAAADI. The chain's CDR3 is CASSEPGLAKNIQYF. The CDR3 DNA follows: TGCGCCAGCAGTGAGCCAGGACTAGCCAAAAACATTCAGTACTTC.

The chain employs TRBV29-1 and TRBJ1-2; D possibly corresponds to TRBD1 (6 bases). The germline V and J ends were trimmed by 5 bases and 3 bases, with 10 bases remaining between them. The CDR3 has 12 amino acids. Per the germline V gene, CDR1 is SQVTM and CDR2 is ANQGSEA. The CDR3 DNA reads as TGCAGCGTTCTGGACAGAGACTATGGCTACACCTTC. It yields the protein CSVLDRDYGYTF.

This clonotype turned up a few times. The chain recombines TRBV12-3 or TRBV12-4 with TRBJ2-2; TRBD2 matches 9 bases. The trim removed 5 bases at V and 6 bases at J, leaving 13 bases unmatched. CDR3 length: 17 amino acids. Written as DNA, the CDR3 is TGTGCCAGCAGTCTAGGTCGGGAGGGACTAGCATCCGGGGAGCTGTTTTTT. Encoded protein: CASSLGREGLASGELFF.

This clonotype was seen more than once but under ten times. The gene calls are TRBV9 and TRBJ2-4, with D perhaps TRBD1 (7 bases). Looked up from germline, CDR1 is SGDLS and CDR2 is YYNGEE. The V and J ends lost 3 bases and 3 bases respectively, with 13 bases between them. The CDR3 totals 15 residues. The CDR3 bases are TGTGCCAGCAGCGGCCCCCAGGGGGGCAAAAACATTCAGTACTTC. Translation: CASSGPQGGKNIQYF.

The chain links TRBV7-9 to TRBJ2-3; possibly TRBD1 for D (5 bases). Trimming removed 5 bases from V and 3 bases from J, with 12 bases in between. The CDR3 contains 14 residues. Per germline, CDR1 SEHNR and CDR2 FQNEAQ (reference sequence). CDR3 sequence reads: CASSPRRTTDTQYF. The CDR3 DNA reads TGTGCCAGCAGCCCCCGAAGGACAACAGATACGCAGTATTTT.

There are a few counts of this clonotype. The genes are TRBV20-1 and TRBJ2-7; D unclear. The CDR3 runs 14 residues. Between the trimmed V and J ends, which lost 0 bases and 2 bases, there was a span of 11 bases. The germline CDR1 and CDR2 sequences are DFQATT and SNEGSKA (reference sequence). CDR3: CSARDFQQPYEQYF. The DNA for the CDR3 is TGCAGTGCTAGAGATTTCCAGCAACCCTACGAGCAGTACTTC.

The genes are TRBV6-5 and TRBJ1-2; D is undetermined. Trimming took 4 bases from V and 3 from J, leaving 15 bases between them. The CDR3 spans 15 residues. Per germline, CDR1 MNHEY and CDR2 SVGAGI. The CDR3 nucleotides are TGTGCCAGCAGTTCCTACTTCGCGGGTGACTATGGCTACACCTTC. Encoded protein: CASSSYFAGDYGYTF.

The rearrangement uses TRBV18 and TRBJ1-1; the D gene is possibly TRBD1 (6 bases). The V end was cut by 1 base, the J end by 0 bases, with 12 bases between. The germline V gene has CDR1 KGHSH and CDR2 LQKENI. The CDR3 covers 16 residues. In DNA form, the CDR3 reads TGTGCCAGCTCACCACGATTAGGGGACATGAACACTGAAGCTTTCTTT. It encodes CASSPRLGDMNTEAFF.

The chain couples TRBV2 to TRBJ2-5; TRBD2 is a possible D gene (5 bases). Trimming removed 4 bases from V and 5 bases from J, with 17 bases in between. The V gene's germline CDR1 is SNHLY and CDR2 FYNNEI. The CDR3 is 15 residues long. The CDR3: CASSGRGLNGETQYF. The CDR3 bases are TGTGCCAGCAGTGGCCGGGGATTAAACGGGGAGACCCAGTACTTC. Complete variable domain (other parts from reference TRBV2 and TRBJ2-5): EPEVTQTPSHQVTQMGQEVILRCVPISNHLYFYWYRQILGQKVEFLVSFYNNEISEKSEIFDDQFSVERPDGSNFTLKIRSTKLEDSAMYFCASSGRGLNGETQYFGPGTRLLVL.

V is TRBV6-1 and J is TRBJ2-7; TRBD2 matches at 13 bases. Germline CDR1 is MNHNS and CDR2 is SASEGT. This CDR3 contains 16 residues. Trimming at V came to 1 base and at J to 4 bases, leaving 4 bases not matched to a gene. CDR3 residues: CASSEGTSGGLYEQYF. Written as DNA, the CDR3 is TGTGCCAGCAGTGAAGGGACTAGCGGGGGATTATACGAGCAGTACTTC.

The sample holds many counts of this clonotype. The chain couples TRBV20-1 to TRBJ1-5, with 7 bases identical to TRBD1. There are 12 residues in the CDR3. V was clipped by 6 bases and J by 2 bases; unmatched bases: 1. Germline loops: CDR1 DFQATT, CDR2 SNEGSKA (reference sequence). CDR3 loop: CSAGTGNQPQHF. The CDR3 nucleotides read TGCAGTGCGGGGACAGGCAATCAGCCCCAGCATTTT.